A single sample gave rise to the 9 T cell receptor beta chains below, sequenced in a study of blood T cell repertoires in COVID-19. Assay used: immunoSEQ multiplex PCR; TCRdb lists only in-frame clones, some missing. Of about 200,000 clones listed, 80% to 90% are singletons. The sample consisted of peripheral blood. These receptors were collected from a woman aged 70-85 years with acute or convalescent COVID-19.

A few counts support this clone. J is TRBJ1-2 and V is TRBV7-9; TRBD1 is a possible D gene (5 bases). V gave up 4 bases and J gave up 5 bases, with 26 bases separating them. The CDR3 is 18 amino acids. Germline loops: CDR1 SEHNR, CDR2 FQNEAQ (reference sequence). The CDR3: CASSSSLLILTVKYGYTF. The DNA of the CDR3 is TGTGCCAGCAGCTCTTCCCTCCTAATATTGACAGTGAAATATGGCTACACCTTC. The full variable domain, rest sourced from reference TRBV7-9 and TRBJ1-2, is DTGVSQNPRHKITKRGQNVTFRCDPISEHNRLYWYRQTLGQGPEFLTYFQNEAQLEKSRLLSDRFSAERPKGSFSTLEIQRTEQGDSAMYLCASSSSLLILTVKYGYTFGSGTRLTVV.

This rearrangement joins TRBV6-5 to TRBJ1-2, with a possible D match to TRBD1 (5 bases). CDR3 length: 13 residues. The germline V gene encodes CDR1 MNHEY and CDR2 SVGAGI. V was shortened by 2 bases and J by 6 bases, with 10 bases between the two germline ends. The chain's CDR3 is CASSYGLGDGYTF. The CDR3 nucleotides are TGTGCCAGCAGTTACGGGCTAGGGGATGGCTACACCTTC.

The chain couples TRBV7-9 to TRBJ2-5; possible D gene TRBD1, 6 bases. Germline assignment: CDR1 SEHNR and CDR2 FQNEAQ (reference sequence). V lost 3 bases to trimming and J lost 3 bases, with 11 bases between them. This CDR3 is 14 amino acids long. CDR3 in amino acids: CASSFDRWEETQYF. In nucleotides, the CDR3 is TGTGCCAGCAGCTTCGACAGGTGGGAAGAGACCCAGTACTTC.

The J gene is TRBJ2-7, the V gene TRBV5-5; possible D gene TRBD1, 5 bases. Germline V gives CDR1 SGHKS, CDR2 YYEKEE (reference sequence). The CDR3 spans 13 residues. With 2 bases removed from V and 1 base from J, the gap between germline ends came to 7 bases. The CDR3 reads CASSFPGSYEQYF. DNA of the CDR3: TGTGCCAGCAGCTTCCCAGGGTCCTACGAGCAGTACTTC. Filled out from reference TRBV5-5 and TRBJ2-7, the complete variable domain reads DAGVTQSPTHLIKTRGQQVTLRCSPISGHKSVSWYQQVLGQGPQFIFQYYEKEERGRGNFPDRFSARQFPNYSSELNVNALLLGDSALYLCASSFPGSYEQYFGPGTRLTVT.

The chain's CDR3 is CASSTGQNTEAFF. The DNA of the CDR3 is TGTGCCAGCAGCACTGGACAGAACACTGAAGCTTTCTTT. The chain links TRBV7-9 to TRBJ1-1; D is perhaps TRBD1 (5 bases). Per germline, CDR1 SEHNR and CDR2 FQNEAQ (reference sequence). The CDR3 covers 13 residues. V lost 5 bases and J 1 base, leaving 8 bases between the germline ends.

The chain recombines TRBV5-1 with TRBJ2-7; the match to TRBD2 covers 11 bases. Germline loops: CDR1 SGHRS, CDR2 YFSETQ. The CDR3 contains 15 residues. Trimming cost V 5 bases and J 0 bases; bases outside gene matches: 4. The CDR3 reads CASRGLAVSSYEQYF. As DNA, the CDR3 is TGCGCCAGCAGGGGACTAGCGGTAAGCTCCTACGAGCAGTACTTC. Variable domain in full (rest from reference TRBV5-1 and TRBJ2-7): KAGVTQTPRYLIKTRGQQVTLSCSPISGHRSVSWYQQTPGQGLQFLFEYFSETQRNKGNFPGRFSGRQFSNSRSEMNVSTLELGDSALYLCASRGLAVSSYEQYFGPGTRLTVT.

The chain is built from TRBV28 and TRBJ1-1; TRBD1 matches at 7 bases. The length of the CDR3 is 13 residues. The ends lost 10 bases at V and 5 bases at J; junction bases unmatched: 10. CDR1 MDHEN and CDR2 SYDVKM come from the germline V gene. This chain's CDR3 is CATIRQGRTEAFF. The CDR3 bases are TGTGCCACCATCCGACAGGGAAGGACTGAAGCTTTCTTT.

CDR3 region: CASSLVAGNQETQYF. Written as DNA, the CDR3 is TGTGCCAGCAGCTTAGTGGCGGGCAACCAAGAGACCCAGTACTTC. The chain has TRBV11-2 and TRBJ2-5; D may be TRBD2 (5 bases). The CDR3 consists of 15 residues. Germline V gene lookup returns CDR1 SGHAT and CDR2 FQNNGV. Trimming pared 1 base from V and 0 bases from J, leaving 9 bases between. Full variable domain (rest looked up from reference TRBV11-2 and TRBJ2-5): EAGVAQSPRYKIIEKRQSVAFWCNPISGHATLYWYQQILGQGPKLLIQFQNNGVVDDSQLPKDRFSAERLKGVDSTLKIQPAKLEDSAVYLCASSLVAGNQETQYFGPGTRLLVL.

This clone was counted a single time. The V call is TRBV6-5, the J call TRBJ1-4, with D maybe TRBD1 (5 bases). Trimming cost V 8 bases and J 1 base, with 14 bases left between them. The germline V gene has CDR1 MNHEY and CDR2 SVGAGI. This CDR3 is built from 15 residues. CDR3 sequence reads: CASDRTGGTNEKLFF. Written as DNA, the CDR3 is TGTGCCAGCGACAGAACAGGCGGAACTAATGAAAAACTGTTTTTT.